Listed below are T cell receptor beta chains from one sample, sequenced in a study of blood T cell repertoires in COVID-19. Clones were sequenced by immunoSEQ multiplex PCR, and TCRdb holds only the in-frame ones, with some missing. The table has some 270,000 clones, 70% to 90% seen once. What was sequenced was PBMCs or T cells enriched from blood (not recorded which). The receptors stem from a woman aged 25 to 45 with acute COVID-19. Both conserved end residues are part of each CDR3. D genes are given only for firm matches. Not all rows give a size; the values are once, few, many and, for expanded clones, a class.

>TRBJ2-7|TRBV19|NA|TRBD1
TGTGCCAGTAGTATGTCGCCGGGACAGAGCTACGAGCAGTACTTC
CASSMSPGQSYEQYF
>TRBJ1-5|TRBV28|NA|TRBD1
TGTGCCAGCAGTTTCCCTCGGACAGGGCTGGTCAATCAGCCCCAGCATTTT
CASSFPRTGLVNQPQHF
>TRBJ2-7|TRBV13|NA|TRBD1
TGTGCCAGCAGCCCAGCAGGGGGCAGCTACGAGCAGTACTTC
CASSPAGGSYEQYF
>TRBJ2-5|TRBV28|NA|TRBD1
TGTGCCAGCAGTAGACAGGGCTCGAGGGAGACCCAGTACTTC
CASSRQGSRETQYF
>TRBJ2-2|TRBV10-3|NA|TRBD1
TGTGCCATCAGTTCCGGGACAGGGTTATCCGGGGAGCTGTTTTTT
CAISSGTGLSGELFF
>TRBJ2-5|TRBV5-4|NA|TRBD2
TGTGCCAGCAGCTTTACTACCGGGACTAGCAACCAAGAGACCCAGTACTTC
CASSFTTGTSNQETQYF
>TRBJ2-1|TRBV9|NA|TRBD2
TGTGCCAGCAGCTTTCGCGCTAGCGGGAGCTTGAATGAGCAGTTCTTC
CASSFRASGSLNEQFF
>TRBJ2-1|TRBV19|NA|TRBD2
TGTGCCAGTAGTATAGATCTAGCGGGAGGCCTTAGCTCCTACAATGAGCAGTTCTTC
CASSIDLAGGLSSYNEQFF
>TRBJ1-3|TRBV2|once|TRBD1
TGTGCCAGCATTTCCGGGACAGGGAAGGACACCATATATTTT
CASISGTGKDTIYF
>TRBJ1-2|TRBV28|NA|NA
TGTGCCAGCAGTTTTGTGGGGGCGACCCTGGAGCGCTACACCTTC
CASSFVGATLERYTF
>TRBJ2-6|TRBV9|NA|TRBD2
TGTGCCAGCAGCGTATTGACAGCGGGGAGGGACTCTGGGGCCAACGTCCTGACTTTC
CASSVLTAGRDSGANVLTF
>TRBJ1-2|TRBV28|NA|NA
TGTGCCAGCAGTTCGACCGACGGGAACTATGGCTACACCTTC
CASSSTDGNYGYTF
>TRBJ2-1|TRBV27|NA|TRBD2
TGTGCCAGCAGTCCTATCAAATCCGGGACTAGCGGGAGGGCGCAGTTCTTC
CASSPIKSGTSGRAQFF
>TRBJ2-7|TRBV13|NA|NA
TGTGCCAGCAGCTTAGGGCGCGACACCTACGAGCAGTACTTC
CASSLGRDTYEQYF
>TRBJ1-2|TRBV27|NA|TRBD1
TGTGCCAGCAGCCCTACAGGGGGCATTGGTGGCTACACCTTC
CASSPTGGIGGYTF
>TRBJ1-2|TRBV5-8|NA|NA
TGTGCCAGCAGCTTGATCGCCTCAGGGGACTATGGCTACACCTTC
CASSLIASGDYGYTF
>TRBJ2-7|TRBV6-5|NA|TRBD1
TGTGCCAGCAAATACAGGGGAGAGCAGTACTTC
CASKYRGEQYF
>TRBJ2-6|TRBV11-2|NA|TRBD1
TGTGCCAGCAGCTCCCCCATGGGGACAGGGGGCTCTGGGGCCAACGTCCTGACTTTC
CASSSPMGTGGSGANVLTF
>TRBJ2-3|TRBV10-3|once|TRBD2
TGTGCCATCAGTGAGCCTGAGAGCTTACTAGCGAGGTTACCCGGCACAGATACGCAGTATTTT
CAISEPESLLARLPGTDTQYF
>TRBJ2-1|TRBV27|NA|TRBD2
TGTGCCAGCAGACCCCTAGCGGGAGGGGAGCAGTTCTTC
CASRPLAGGEQFF
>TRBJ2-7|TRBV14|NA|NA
TGTGCCAGCAGCCGGACTGGCTACGAGCAGTACTTC
CASSRTGYEQYF
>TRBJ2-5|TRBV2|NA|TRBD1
TGTGCCAGCAGTACCCGGACAGGGACAGAGACCCAGTACTTC
CASSTRTGTETQYF
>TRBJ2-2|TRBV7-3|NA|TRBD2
TGTGCCAGCAGCACGCCGGGACTAGCGGGAGAGGGCACCGGGGAGCTGTTTTTT
CASSTPGLAGEGTGELFF
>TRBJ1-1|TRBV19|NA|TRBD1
TGTGCCAGTAGCGAACAGGGGGGAACTGAAGCTTTCTTT
CASSEQGGTEAFF
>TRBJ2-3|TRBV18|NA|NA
TGTGCCAGCTCACCTCAGAGGAGCACAGATACGCAGTATTTT
CASSPQRSTDTQYF
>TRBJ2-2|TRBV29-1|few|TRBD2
TGCAGCGTTCTAGCGGGAAACACCGGGGAGCTGTTTTTT
CSVLAGNTGELFF
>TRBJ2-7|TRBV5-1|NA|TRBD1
TGCGCCAGCAGCTTGGGACCCCGGGACAGGGGCAACGCGCAGTACTTC
CASSLGPRDRGNAQYF
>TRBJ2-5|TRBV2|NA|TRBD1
TGTGCCAGCAGTGCCGGGACAGGGGTAGAGACCCAGTACTTC
CASSAGTGVETQYF
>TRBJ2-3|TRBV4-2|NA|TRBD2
TGTGCCAGCAGCCAAGATGCCGCCGGCGGACTAGCTAGCTCGACAGATACGCAGTATTTT
CASSQDAAGGLASSTDTQYF
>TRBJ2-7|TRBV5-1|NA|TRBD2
TGCGCCAGCAGCTCCCTAGCGGGAACTTCCTACGAGCAGTACTTC
CASSSLAGTSYEQYF
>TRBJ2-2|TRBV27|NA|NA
TGTGCCAGCAGTTTTGATAGGAACACCGGGGAGCTGTTTTTT
CASSFDRNTGELFF
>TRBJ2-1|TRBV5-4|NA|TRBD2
TGTGCCAGCAGACGACTAGCGGGAGTTTCCTACAATGAGCAGTTCTTC
CASRRLAGVSYNEQFF
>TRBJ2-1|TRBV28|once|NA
TGTGCCAGCAGTTTTACGGGAGTAGGCTACAATGAGCAGTTCTTC
CASSFTGVGYNEQFF
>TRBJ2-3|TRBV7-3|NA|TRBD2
TGTGCCAGCAGCCTAGCGGGAGGAGACACAGATACGCAGTATTTT
CASSLAGGDTDTQYF
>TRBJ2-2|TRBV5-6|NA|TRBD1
TGTGCCAGCAGCCTTGGGACAGGGGGCTACACCGGGGAGCTGTTTTTT
CASSLGTGGYTGELFF
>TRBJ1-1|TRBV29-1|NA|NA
TGCAGCGGAGTCGGGGATGTGAACACTGAAGCTTTCTTT
CSGVGDVNTEAFF
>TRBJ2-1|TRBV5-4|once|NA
TGTGCCAGCAGCTTGTTGGGGGGAGGTATCCTCAATGAGCAGTTCTTC
CASSLLGGGILNEQFF
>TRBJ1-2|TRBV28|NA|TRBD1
TGTGCCACACCTACGGGACAGGGCTATGGCTACACCTTC
CATPTGQGYGYTF
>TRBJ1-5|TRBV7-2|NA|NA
TGTGCCAGCAGCTTAGTAGAGGCAAATCAGCCCCAGCATTTT
CASSLVEANQPQHF
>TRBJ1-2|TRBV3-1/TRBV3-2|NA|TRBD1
TGTGCCAGCAGCCAAGGGGGGACAGGGGCTCTGTATGGCTACACCTTC
CASSQGGTGALYGYTF
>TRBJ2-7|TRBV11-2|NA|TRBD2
TGTGCCAGCAGCCCAGGACTAGCGGCATACGAGCAGTACTTC
CASSPGLAAYEQYF
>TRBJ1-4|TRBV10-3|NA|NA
TGTGCCATCAGTGAGAGTCACTCTAATGAAAAACTGTTTTTT
CAISESHSNEKLFF
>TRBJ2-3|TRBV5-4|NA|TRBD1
TGTGCCAGCAGCTTGGTACCGGGACAGGCCATCACAGATACGCAGTATTTT
CASSLVPGQAITDTQYF
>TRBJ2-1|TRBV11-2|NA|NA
TGTGCCAGCAGCTTAGCAACTAGCAACAATGAGCAGTTCTTC
CASSLATSNNEQFF
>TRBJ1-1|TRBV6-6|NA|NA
TGTGCCAGCAGTCATGGGTGGGGCGCTGAAGCTTTCTTT
CASSHGWGAEAFF
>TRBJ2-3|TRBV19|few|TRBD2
TGTGCCAGTAGTAATGGCTTCACTAGCGGTGACACAGATACGCAGTATTTT
CASSNGFTSGDTDTQYF
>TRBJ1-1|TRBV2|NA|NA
TGTGCCAGCGTGGACAGACCCCAAAACACTGAAGCTTTCTTT
CASVDRPQNTEAFF
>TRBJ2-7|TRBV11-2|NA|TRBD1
TGTGCCAGCAGCACCGGGACAGGGGGATTCGAGCAGTACTTC
CASSTGTGGFEQYF
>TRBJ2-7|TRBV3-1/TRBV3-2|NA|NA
TGTGCCAGCAGCCAAGGGAGGGCCTACGAGCAGTACTTC
CASSQGRAYEQYF
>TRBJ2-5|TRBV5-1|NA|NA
TGCGCCAGCAGCTTGGACCAGGGGAGTGGAGAGACCCAGTACTTC
CASSLDQGSGETQYF
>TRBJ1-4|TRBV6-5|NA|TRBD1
TGTGCCAGTCGCATCGGAGGGGGCGAGGGGGAAAAACTGTTTTTT
CASRIGGGEGEKLFF
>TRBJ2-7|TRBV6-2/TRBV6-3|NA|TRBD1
TGTGCCAGCAGTGAGACAGGGAAAGGTGCCTACGAGCAGTACTTC
CASSETGKGAYEQYF
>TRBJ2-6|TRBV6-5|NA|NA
TGTGCCAGCCGACAGCTCTCTGGGGCCAACGTCCTGACTTTC
CASRQLSGANVLTF